These 30 T cell receptor beta chains share one sample of origin, sequenced in a study of cytomegalovirus exposure and HLA in healthy donors. PCR was performed using 60 Vbeta and 13 Jbeta primers. Profiled with immunoSEQ multiplex PCR; TCRdb holds only in-frame clones, not every one. The table includes about 210,000 clones, more than 75% detected once. Sequences were obtained from PBMCs. All receptors come from a male donor in good health and CMV-seropositive.

In this sample, this clone turned up a few times. The rearrangement links TRBV27 to TRBJ1-6, with D perhaps matching TRBD1 (6 bases). CDR3 length equals 16 residues. V gave up 2 bases and J gave up 6 bases, with 14 bases separating them. In germline, CDR1 is MNHEY, CDR2 SMNVEV (reference sequence). The CDR3 is CASSLMGTGPNSPLHF. DNA of the CDR3: TGTGCCAGCAGTTTAATGGGCACAGGGCCTAATTCACCCCTCCACTTT.

This clone was recorded a few times. The rearrangement joins TRBV18 to TRBJ1-2; 7 bases agree with TRBD1. The length of the CDR3 is 16 residues. Germline V gives CDR1 KGHSH, CDR2 LQKENI. Trimming took 0 bases from V and 1 from J; bases not matched to a gene: 5. This CDR3 reads CASSPPMGQINYGYTF. CDR3 coding DNA: TGTGCCAGCTCACCACCGATGGGACAGATTAACTATGGCTACACCTTC.

In regard to this clone: Germline and junction disagree at one end, which may indicate a read error. The V call is TRBV2, the J call TRBJ2-5; 9 positions match TRBD1. This CDR3 has 14 residues. CDR1 and CDR2 from the germline V gene are SNHLY and FYNNEI. CDR3 protein: CASSVNRGREIQYF. CDR3 nucleotide sequence: TGTGCCAGCAGTGTAAACAGGGGGCGGGAGATCCAGTACTTC.

A remark on this clone: Other nucleotide sequences in the sample specify the same CDR3. The chain employs TRBV5-1 and TRBJ2-3; TRBD2 matches at 9 bases. This CDR3 has 16 residues. Germline values: CDR1 SGHRS, CDR2 YFSETQ. With V trimmed by 0 bases and J by 1 base, 3 bases remained unmatched. CDR3 residues: CASSLGLAGGTDTQYF. CDR3 DNA: TGCGCCAGCAGCTTGGGGTTAGCGGGGGGCACAGATACGCAGTATTTT.

The rearrangement uses TRBV4-2 and TRBJ2-7; TRBD2 is a possible D gene (5 bases). V lost 5 bases to trimming and J lost 3 bases, with 17 bases between them. The germline CDR1 and CDR2 sequences are LGHNA and YNFKEQ. The CDR3 loop spans 15 amino acids. Written as DNA, the CDR3 is TGTGCCAGCAGCGTCACCGCGGGCAGGAACTACGAGCAGTACTTC. Translating gives CASSVTAGRNYEQYF.

The chain carries TRBV9 and TRBJ2-7; D remains unclear. CDR1 is SGDLS, CDR2 YYNGEE, per germline. The CDR3 has 12 amino acids. The V end was cut by 4 bases, the J end by 0 bases, with 5 bases between. The DNA for the CDR3 is TGTGCCAGCAGCCCCAGCTCCTACGAGCAGTACTTC. It yields the protein CASSPSSYEQYF. Full variable domain (rest looked up from reference TRBV9 and TRBJ2-7): DSGVTQTPKHLITATGQRVTLRCSPRSGDLSVYWYQQSLDQGLQFLIQYYNGEERAKGNILERFSAQQFPDLHSELNLSSLELGDSALYFCASSPSSYEQYFGPGTRLTVT.

The genes are TRBV28 and TRBJ2-7, with 7 bases lining up with TRBD2. This CDR3 contains 16 residues. Per germline, CDR1 MDHEN and CDR2 SYDVKM. The V segment lost 6 bases and the J segment 6 bases; nucleotides outside the gene matches: 17. The CDR3 DNA reads TGTGCCAGCAGCCCTCCGGCTAGCGGACCTCCTATCGAGCAGTACTTC. This gives the protein CASSPPASGPPIEQYF.

The chain couples TRBV4-2 to TRBJ2-5; no clear D gene. Per the germline V gene, CDR1 is LGHNA and CDR2 is YNFKEQ. Trimming pared 1 base from V and 5 bases from J, leaving 14 bases between. The CDR3 is made up of 15 amino acids. CDR3 residues: CASSQGPAEVETQYF. CDR3 nucleotide sequence: TGTGCCAGCAGCCAAGGCCCGGCTGAGGTGGAGACCCAGTACTTC.

Worth noting for this clone: One end of the junction is discordant with germline, which a read error may explain. Additional DNA sequences in this sample encode the identical CDR3. The chain has TRBV6-5 and TRBJ1-2; TRBD1 matches at 10 bases. Germline V gene data show CDR1 as MNHEY and CDR2 as SVGAGI. The CDR3 runs to 13 residues. As DNA, the CDR3 is TGTGCTAGCAACCCGACAGGGGGCAAAGGCTACACCTTC. It codes for CASNPTGGKGYTF.

The rearrangement links TRBV2 to TRBJ1-4; D is possibly TRBD1 (5 bases). The germline CDR1 and CDR2 sequences are SNHLY and FYNNEI. This CDR3 spans 15 amino acids. The V end was cut by 8 bases, the J end by 2 bases, with 15 bases between. The CDR3 here is CASSREGTTNEKLFF. The DNA of the CDR3 is TGTGCCAGCTCACGGGAGGGGACCACTAATGAAAAACTGTTTTTT. The full variable domain, rest sourced from reference TRBV2 and TRBJ1-4, is EPEVTQTPSHQVTQMGQEVILRCVPISNHLYFYWYRQILGQKVEFLVSFYNNEISEKSEIFDDQFSVERPDGSNFTLKIRSTKLEDSAMYFCASSREGTTNEKLFFGSGTQLSVL.

The V and J genes are TRBV6-5 and TRBJ1-6, with D possibly matching TRBD1 (6 bases). The V end lost 2 bases, the J end lost 11 bases, and 13 bases lay between the germline ends. Germline V gene lookup returns CDR1 MNHEY and CDR2 SVGAGI. This CDR3 is built from 14 residues. In DNA, the CDR3 is TGTGCCAGCAGTTACGCGGGGGGCGGAACACCCCTCCACTTT. Translating it yields CASSYAGGGTPLHF.

The chain couples TRBV9 to TRBJ1-1; 9 bases fit TRBD1. CDR3 length equals 14 residues. Germline trimming cut 3 bases from V and 3 bases from J; bases unmatched to any gene: 3. Per germline, CDR1 SGDLS and CDR2 YYNGEE. DNA for the CDR3: TGTGCCAGCAGCGCCGGACAGGGGTACACTGAAGCTTTCTTT. Protein product: CASSAGQGYTEAFF.

The chain couples TRBV11-2 to TRBJ2-1, with TRBD1 matching 7 bases. Germline CDR1 reads SGHAT; CDR2 reads FQNNGV. The CDR3 is 16 amino acids. Trimming removed 2 bases from V and 4 bases from J; junction bases left unmatched: 8. The CDR3 DNA follows: TGTGCCAGCAGCTTAAGGGGGCCACCGACTTACAATGAGCAGTTCTTC. Amino acids: CASSLRGPPTYNEQFF.

The V gene is TRBV19, the J gene TRBJ2-5; possibly TRBD2 for D (5 bases). Germline-derived CDR1 and CDR2 are LNHDA and SQIVND (reference sequence). Trimming left V 5 bases short and J 1 base short, with 8 bases between. The CDR3 spans 13 residues. The CDR3 reads CASSRGSQETQYF. Written as DNA, the CDR3 is TGTGCCAGTAGTCGCGGGTCCCAAGAGACCCAGTACTTC.

The chain carries TRBV21-1 and TRBJ1-4. TRBV21-1 counts as a pseudogene. This CDR3 contains 18 residues. CDR3 DNA: TGTGCCAGCAGCACGAGGGCAGCCGGGACTGCAACTAATGAAAAACTGTTTTTT. Protein: CASSTRAAGTATNEKLFF.

The V gene is TRBV7-2, the J gene TRBJ1-1; perhaps TRBD1 as D (6 bases). V was cut by 5 bases and J by 4 bases, with 14 bases left in between. There are 14 residues in the CDR3. Germline V lookup: CDR1 SGHTA, CDR2 FQGNSA. The CDR3 sequence: CASSRYRVTTEAFF. CDR3 bases: TGTGCCAGCAGCAGATACAGGGTAACCACTGAAGCTTTCTTT.

This clone appeared a single time. The genes are TRBV15 and TRBJ2-7; 8 bases agree with TRBD2. The CDR3 contains 15 residues. Germline CDR1 and CDR2: LNHNV and YYDKDF (reference sequence). Trimming cost V 0 bases and J 5 bases; bases outside gene matches: 6. CDR3 nucleotide sequence: TGTGCCACCAGCAGAGAAGCGGGGGCTCTGAACGAGCAGTACTTC. This sequence encodes CATSREAGALNEQYF. The full variable domain, in which reference TRBV15 and TRBJ2-7 provide the parts outside the CDR3, is DAMVIQNPRYQVTQFGKPVTLSCSQTLNHNVMYWYQQKSSQAPKLLFHYYDKDFNNEADTPDNFQSRRPNTSFCFLDIRSPGLGDTAMYLCATSREAGALNEQYFGPGTRLTVT.

This chain joins TRBV7-9 and TRBJ1-2; 9 bases fit TRBD1. CDR1 and CDR2 from the germline V gene are SEHNR and FQNEAQ (reference sequence). CDR3 length: 15 amino acids. This CDR3 is CATALNTGGAYGYTF. The CDR3 DNA reads as TGTGCAACCGCACTGAACACAGGGGGCGCGTATGGCTACACCTTC.

V and J are TRBV4-3 and TRBJ1-5; 8 positions agree with TRBD1. The CDR3 loop spans 13 amino acids. Germline V CDR1 and CDR2: LGHNA, YSLEER. The V segment lost 0 bases and the J segment 9 bases; nucleotides outside the gene matches: 1. The chain's CDR3 is CASSQDQGAPQHF. CDR3 DNA: TGCGCCAGCAGCCAAGACCAGGGGGCGCCCCAGCATTTT.

V gene TRBV9 combines with J gene TRBJ1-4, with D perhaps matching TRBD1 (6 bases). V shed 0 bases and J shed 4 bases, with 10 bases lying between them. The CDR3 covers 15 residues. In germline, CDR1 is SGDLS, CDR2 YYNGEE. CDR3 sequence reads: CASSVGTAGNEKLFF. The DNA of the CDR3 is TGTGCCAGCAGCGTAGGGACAGCCGGTAATGAAAAACTGTTTTTT.

V is TRBV4-2 and J is TRBJ2-7; no definite D call. This CDR3 contains 13 residues. Germline V lookup: CDR1 LGHNA, CDR2 YNFKEQ. Trimming cost V 0 bases and J 0 bases, with 3 bases left between them. The CDR3 bases are TGTGCCAGCAGCCAAGACTACTCCTACGAGCAGTACTTC. Its protein product is CASSQDYSYEQYF.

This clone was seen a handful of times. The chain is built from TRBV5-6 and TRBJ1-4; D perhaps matches TRBD1 (6 bases). Germline CDR1 reads SGHDT; CDR2 reads YYEEEE. V lost 0 bases and J 4 bases, leaving 13 bases between the germline ends. CDR3 length equals 16 residues. CDR3: CASSLGTGRVNEKLFF. CDR3 in DNA: TGTGCCAGCAGCTTGGGTACAGGGAGGGTTAATGAAAAACTGTTTTTT.

The V gene is TRBV7-9, the J gene TRBJ2-1; 10 positions match TRBD2. The trim removed 4 bases at V and 2 bases at J, leaving 2 bases unmatched. Germline CDR1 reads SEHNR; CDR2 reads FQNEAQ (reference sequence). This CDR3 region has 15 residues. CDR3 protein: CASSSSGGAYNEQFF. CDR3 bases: TGTGCCAGCAGCTCCAGCGGGGGGGCCTACAATGAGCAGTTCTTC. Full variable domain (outside the CDR3, taken from reference TRBV7-9 and TRBJ2-1): DTGVSQNPRHKITKRGQNVTFRCDPISEHNRLYWYRQTLGQGPEFLTYFQNEAQLEKSRLLSDRFSAERPKGSFSTLEIQRTEQGDSAMYLCASSSSGGAYNEQFFGPGTRLTVL.

V and J are TRBV30 and TRBJ1-2, with a possible D match to TRBD1 (5 bases). CDR3 length equals 12 residues. The germline V gene has CDR1 GTSNPN and CDR2 SVGIG (reference sequence). Trimming took off 7 bases at V and 8 bases at J, with 17 bases between the two ends. As DNA, the CDR3 is TGTGCCTCGAATCCGGGACTTGGAGGCTACACCTTC. Its protein product is CASNPGLGGYTF. Full variable domain (remainder filled in from reference TRBV30 and TRBJ1-2): SQTIHQWPATLVQPVGSPLSLECTVEGTSNPNLYWYRQAAGRGLQLLFYSVGIGQISSEVPQNLSASRPQDRQFILSSKKLLLSDSGFYLCASNPGLGGYTFGSGTRLTVV.

The genes are TRBV7-3 and TRBJ2-3; 15 bases map to TRBD2. After removal of 5 bases from V and 2 bases from J, the junction contained 11 bases not matched to a gene. This CDR3 is 19 amino acids long. Germline CDR1 and CDR2: SGHTA and FQGTGA. The CDR3 DNA follows: TGTGCCAGCAGCCCCACCCCGGGACTAGCGGGGGGACCCACAGATACGCAGTATTTT. Translating gives CASSPTPGLAGGPTDTQYF.

This clone was seen a few times. The chain combines TRBV10-3 with TRBJ2-2, with TRBD2 as a possible D gene (6 bases). This CDR3 region has 15 residues. Germline loops: CDR1 ENHRY, CDR2 SYGVKD. V was shortened by 1 base and J by 4 bases, with 10 bases between the two germline ends. CDR3: CAISEFRTTTGELFF. CDR3 nucleotides: TGTGCCATCAGTGAGTTCCGGACTACCACCGGGGAGCTGTTTTTT.

This chain uses TRBV29-1 with TRBJ2-7, with 9 positions matching TRBD2. The germline gives CDR1 SQVTM, CDR2 ANQGSEA. The CDR3 extends over 14 amino acids. V shed 6 bases and J 5 bases; nucleotides not matched to a gene: 11. CDR3 sequence: CSVKVAGGPNEQYF. CDR3 in DNA: TGCAGCGTCAAGGTGGCGGGAGGGCCCAACGAGCAGTACTTC.

The rearrangement uses TRBV28 and TRBJ2-7; no definite D call. CDR3 length equals 14 residues. V lost 4 bases and J 0 bases, leaving 10 bases between the germline ends. Looked up from germline, CDR1 is MDHEN and CDR2 is SYDVKM. CDR3 sequence (DNA): TGTGCCAGCAGTTCCACAGTGAACTCCTACGAGCAGTACTTC. Translated: CASSSTVNSYEQYF.

The chain is built from TRBV5-1 and TRBJ2-3, with D maybe TRBD2 (6 bases). Per the germline V gene, CDR1 is SGHRS and CDR2 is YFSETQ. Trimming shortened V by 5 bases and J by 4 bases, and 11 bases separated the two germline ends. The CDR3 runs 13 residues. The CDR3 protein is CASRGGGADTQYF. CDR3 nucleotide sequence: TGCGCCAGCAGGGGAGGAGGGGCAGATACGCAGTATTTT.

In regard to this clone: Other DNA variants within this sample encode the same CDR3. The chain carries TRBV9 and TRBJ2-1, with D maybe TRBD1 (6 bases). The CDR3 covers 15 residues. Deletions cut 0 bases from V and 0 bases from J, with 7 bases between. CDR1 and CDR2 from the germline V gene are SGDLS and YYNGEE. The DNA for the CDR3 is TGTGCCAGCAGCGTAGGCAGGGGCTCCTACAATGAGCAGTTCTTC. Translating it yields CASSVGRGSYNEQFF.